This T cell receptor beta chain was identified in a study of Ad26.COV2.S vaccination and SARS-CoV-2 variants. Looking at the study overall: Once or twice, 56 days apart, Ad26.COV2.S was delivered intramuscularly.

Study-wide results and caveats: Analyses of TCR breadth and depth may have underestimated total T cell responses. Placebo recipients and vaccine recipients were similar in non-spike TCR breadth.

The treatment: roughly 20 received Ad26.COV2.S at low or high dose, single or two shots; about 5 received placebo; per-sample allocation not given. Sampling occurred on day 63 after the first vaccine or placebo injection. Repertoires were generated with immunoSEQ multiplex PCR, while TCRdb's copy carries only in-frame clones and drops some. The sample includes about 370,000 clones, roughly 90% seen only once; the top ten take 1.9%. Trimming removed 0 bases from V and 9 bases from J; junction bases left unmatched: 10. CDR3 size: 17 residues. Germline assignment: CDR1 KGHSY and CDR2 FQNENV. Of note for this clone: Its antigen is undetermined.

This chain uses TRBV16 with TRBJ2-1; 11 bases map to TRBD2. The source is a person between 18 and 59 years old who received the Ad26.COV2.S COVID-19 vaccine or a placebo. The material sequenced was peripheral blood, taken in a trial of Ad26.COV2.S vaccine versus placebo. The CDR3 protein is CASSQSHLTSGNSEQFF. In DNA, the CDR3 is TGTGCCAGCAGCCAATCCCACCTGACTAGCGGGAACAGTGAGCAGTTCTTC. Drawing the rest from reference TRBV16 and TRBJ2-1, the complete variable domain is GEEVAQTPKHLVRGEGQKAKLYCAPIKGHSYVFWYQQVLKNEFKFLISFQNENVFDETGMPKERFSAKCLPNSPCSLEIQATKLEDSAVYFCASSQSHLTSGNSEQFFGPGTRLTVL.